The 18 T cell receptor beta chains below were found in one sample sequenced in a study of T cell responses to AZD1222 COVID-19 vaccine. Repertoires were generated with immunoSEQ multiplex PCR, while TCRdb's copy carries only in-frame clones and drops some. The sample contains under 150,000 clones, roughly 90% of which appear only once. The specimen comprised peripheral blood, sampled on day 0 of AZD1222 vaccination. The receptors derive from an adult in good health.

The chain couples TRBV10-3 to TRBJ1-2; D possibly corresponds to TRBD1 (5 bases). CDR3 size: 14 residues. Germline values: CDR1 ENHRY, CDR2 SYGVKD. Trimming shortened V by 5 bases and J by 3 bases, and 13 bases separated the two germline ends. The CDR3 region is CAISLREGDYGYTF. CDR3 coding DNA: TGTGCCATCAGTCTCCGGGAAGGGGACTATGGCTACACCTTC.

The chain is built from TRBV5-4 and TRBJ2-3, with 7 bases that match TRBD1. Per the germline V gene, CDR1 is SGHNT and CDR2 is YYREEE (reference sequence). This CDR3 comprises 15 residues. Trimming at V came to 0 bases and at J to 4 bases, leaving 5 bases not matched to a gene. In DNA form, the CDR3 reads TGTGCCAGCAGCTTGGGGGCAGGGGGTGCAGATACGCAGTATTTT. It is translated as CASSLGAGGADTQYF.

This chain connects TRBV27 to TRBJ1-5, with D unclear. The CDR3 consists of 14 residues. Deletions cut 6 bases from V and 0 bases from J, with 9 bases between. Germline CDR1 reads MNHEY; CDR2 reads SMNVEV (reference sequence). The CDR3 DNA reads as TGTGCCAGCAGCCTACGGGATAGCAATCAGCCCCAGCATTTT. Encoded protein: CASSLRDSNQPQHF.

This clone showed up just once. The J gene is TRBJ1-2, the V gene TRBV9; 10 bases fit TRBD1. Germline CDR1 and CDR2: SGDLS and YYNGEE. CDR3 size: 15 residues. V lost 8 bases to trimming and J lost 7 bases; unmatched junction nucleotides: 14. CDR3 sequence reads: CASRALGTGASGYTF. For the CDR3, the DNA is TGTGCCAGTCGAGCCCTTGGGACAGGGGCATCTGGCTACACCTTC.

The chain employs TRBV10-3 and TRBJ1-2, with D unresolved. Germline V lookup: CDR1 ENHRY, CDR2 SYGVKD. The V end lost 4 bases, the J end lost 7 bases, and 10 bases lay between the germline ends. The CDR3 extends over 12 amino acids. The CDR3 spells CAISGRGSGYTF. The CDR3 bases are TGTGCCATCAGTGGAAGAGGTTCTGGCTACACCTTC.

The rearrangement links TRBV27 to TRBJ1-1; 9 nucleotides line up with TRBD1. CDR3 length equals 14 residues. J gave up 5 bases and V 5 bases, and 6 bases lay outside the gene matches. Germline assignment: CDR1 MNHEY and CDR2 SMNVEV (reference sequence). This CDR3 is CASSDDRGYTEAFF. The CDR3 DNA sequence: TGTGCCAGCAGTGATGACAGGGGGTATACTGAAGCTTTCTTT.

This CDR3 reads CASSEGEGAEAFF. In DNA form, the CDR3 reads TGTGCCAGCAGTGAAGGGGAAGGGGCTGAAGCTTTCTTT. The V call is TRBV6-1, the J call TRBJ1-1; maybe TRBD1 (5 bases). V was trimmed by 1 base and J by 6 bases, leaving 9 bases between them. This CDR3 has 13 residues. Germline values: CDR1 MNHNS, CDR2 SASEGT.

The V and J genes are TRBV6-1 and TRBJ1-5, with TRBD1 as a possible D gene (6 bases). Germline V CDR1 and CDR2: MNHNS, SASEGT. The CDR3 is made up of 14 amino acids. Trimming shortened V by 3 bases and J by 4 bases, and 10 bases separated the two germline ends. CDR3 in DNA: TGTGCCAGCAGTGACGGACAGCTAAATCAGCCCCAGCATTTT. This gives the protein CASSDGQLNQPQHF.

The rearrangement joins TRBV19 to TRBJ1-2; 7 bases line up with TRBD1. The CDR3 totals 16 residues. Germline V gene data show CDR1 as LNHDA and CDR2 as SQIVND (reference sequence). The ends lost 4 bases at V and 0 bases at J; junction bases unmatched: 8. CDR3 sequence (DNA): TGTGCCAGTAGTAGCGAGGGGGGACAGACTAACTATGGCTACACCTTC. Translation gives CASSSEGGQTNYGYTF. Full variable domain (rest looked up from reference TRBV19 and TRBJ1-2): DGGITQSPKYLFRKEGQNVTLSCEQNLNHDAMYWYRQDPGQGLRLIYYSQIVNDFQKGDIAEGYSVSREKKESFPLTVTSAQKNPTAFYLCASSSEGGQTNYGYTFGSGTRLTVV.

The table lists this clone with a few counts. The chain carries TRBV12-2 and TRBJ1-4. TRBV12-2 counts as a pseudogene. This CDR3 spans 12 amino acids. The DNA for the CDR3 is TGTGCAAGTCGCTTAGTGGTGGGAAAACTGTTTTTT. This gives the protein CASRLVVGKLFF.

This clone was picked up one time. The chain employs TRBV19 and TRBJ2-3, with 7 bases that match TRBD2. The CDR3 totals 17 residues. J was trimmed by 1 base and V by 7 bases; bases with no gene match: 14. Germline V gene data show CDR1 as LNHDA and CDR2 as SQIVND (reference sequence). CDR3 amino acids: CASTSSGASRRTDTQYF. In nucleotides, the CDR3 is TGTGCCAGTACCTCGAGCGGGGCCAGCCGGCGCACAGATACGCAGTATTTT. Full variable domain (remainder filled in from reference TRBV19 and TRBJ2-3): DGGITQSPKYLFRKEGQNVTLSCEQNLNHDAMYWYRQDPGQGLRLIYYSQIVNDFQKGDIAEGYSVSREKKESFPLTVTSAQKNPTAFYLCASTSSGASRRTDTQYFGPGTRLTVL.

The chain employs TRBV11-2 and TRBJ2-2; D ambiguous. This CDR3 has 13 amino acids. Per germline, CDR1 SGHAT and CDR2 FQNNGV. V was pared by 5 bases and J by 5 bases, with 9 bases between. CDR3 loop: CASSPPGTGELFF. Here the CDR3 DNA reads TGTGCCAGCAGCCCGCCGGGTACCGGGGAGCTGTTTTTT.

The gene calls are TRBV9 and TRBJ1-5; 9 bases are a match to TRBD1. After removal of 4 bases from V and 3 bases from J, the junction contained 5 bases not matched to a gene. The CDR3 consists of 15 residues. CDR1 is SGDLS, CDR2 YYNGEE, per germline. The CDR3 reads CASSRQGGDNQPQHF. The DNA of the CDR3 is TGTGCCAGCAGCAGACAGGGGGGAGACAATCAGCCCCAGCATTTT.

The V gene is TRBV7-9, the J gene TRBJ1-2; D is unresolved. The CDR3 sequence is 12 residues long. Per germline, CDR1 SEHNR and CDR2 FQNEAQ (reference sequence). Deletions cut 4 bases from V and 1 base from J, with 4 bases between. This CDR3 is CASSSDNYGYTF. CDR3 DNA sequence: TGTGCCAGCAGCTCCGATAACTATGGCTACACCTTC.

The chain has TRBV6-5 and TRBJ2-7; 7 positions match TRBD2. CDR3 length: 15 residues. The germline V gene has CDR1 MNHEY and CDR2 SVGAGI. The trim removed 6 bases at V and 2 bases at J, leaving 10 bases unmatched. The CDR3: CASRPPGGGPYEQYF. In nucleotides, the CDR3 is TGTGCCAGCAGGCCCCCGGGGGGAGGGCCCTACGAGCAGTACTTC.

This chain joins TRBV5-5 and TRBJ2-5; D remains ambiguous. Per the germline V gene, CDR1 is SGHKS and CDR2 is YYEKEE (reference sequence). V was trimmed by 2 bases and J by 3 bases, leaving 5 bases between them. CDR3 length: 12 amino acids. CDR3 protein: CASSLQEETQYF. DNA of the CDR3: TGTGCCAGCAGCTTACAAGAAGAGACCCAGTACTTC.

The chain combines TRBV7-3 with TRBJ2-3; D gene uncertain. CDR3 size: 22 residues. V lost 5 bases, J lost 2 bases, and 35 bases lay in between. Germline CDR1 SGHTA, CDR2 FQGTGA. The CDR3 bases are TGTGCCAGCAGCCCAATATCGCAGACCCGAAAGGTCGCCGCGGATAACACAGATACGCAGTATTTT. It specifies CASSPISQTRKVAADNTDTQYF.

V gene TRBV27 combines with J gene TRBJ2-1; TRBD2 agrees at 7 bases. With 4 bases clipped from V and 9 bases from J, the junction kept 9 bases outside the gene matches. Germline assignment: CDR1 MNHEY and CDR2 SMNVEV (reference sequence). This CDR3 comprises 14 residues. Here the CDR3 DNA reads TGTGCCAGCAGTTCGGGACTACTTGTAAGTGAGCAGTTCTTC. Translated, it gives CASSSGLLVSEQFF.